One and the same sample provided the 30 T cell receptor beta chains below, sequenced in a study of cytomegalovirus exposure and HLA in healthy donors. Amplification used 60 Vbeta primers and 13 Jbeta primers. The data were produced by immunoSEQ multiplex PCR, yet TCRdb's version contains in-frame clones alone and is incomplete. The data contain under 200,000 clones, about 82% of them singletons. Sample: PBMCs. The source is a woman aged 45-59 years in good health and CMV-seropositive.

The chain employs TRBV6-5 and TRBJ2-1, with TRBD1 as a possible D gene (6 bases). The germline V gene encodes CDR1 MNHEY and CDR2 SVGAGI. V dropped 4 bases and J dropped 8 bases, with 15 bases sitting between them. This CDR3 comprises 14 residues. The CDR3, as DNA: TGTGCCAGCAGTTCCCTAAGACAGGTGGATGAGCAGTTCTTC. Amino acid sequence: CASSSLRQVDEQFF.

The chain is built from TRBV5-1 and TRBJ2-5; 11 bases are shared with TRBD2. The germline V gene encodes CDR1 SGHRS and CDR2 YFSETQ. Trimming took 0 bases from V and 11 from J; bases not matched to a gene: 6. The CDR3 totals 14 residues. The CDR3 is CASSLALAGDLQYF. CDR3 nucleotides: TGCGCCAGCAGCTTGGCACTAGCGGGAGATTTACAGTACTTC.

This rearrangement joins TRBV5-1 to TRBJ1-1; D possibly corresponds to TRBD1 (5 bases). Per the germline V gene, CDR1 is SGHRS and CDR2 is YFSETQ. Deletions cut 0 bases from V and 7 bases from J, with 13 bases between. CDR3 length: 14 amino acids. CDR3 region: CASSLAGMADEAFF. The DNA for the CDR3 is TGCGCCAGCAGCTTGGCAGGGATGGCGGATGAAGCTTTCTTT.

The chain employs TRBV28 and TRBJ1-3, with TRBD1 identical over 7 bases. The CDR3 loop spans 14 amino acids. V was clipped by 3 bases and J by 11 bases; unmatched bases: 10. Germline V lookup: CDR1 MDHEN, CDR2 SYDVKM. The CDR3 DNA follows: TGTGCCAGCAGTTTGGAACAGGGGATAATGGCCATATATTTT. Its translation: CASSLEQGIMAIYF.

V gene TRBV18 combines with J gene TRBJ1-6, with D perhaps matching TRBD1 (5 bases). The CDR3 has 16 residues. The germline CDR1 and CDR2 sequences are KGHSH and LQKENI. The ends were cut back, 3 bases at V and 7 bases at J, with 16 bases in the middle. This CDR3 reads CASSPTDGIGNSPLHF. In DNA form, the CDR3 reads TGTGCCAGCTCACCGACAGACGGAATCGGAAATTCACCCCTCCACTTT.

The V call is TRBV27, the J call TRBJ1-2; D is possibly TRBD1 (5 bases). The germline gives CDR1 MNHEY, CDR2 SMNVEV (reference sequence). Trimming took off 2 bases at V and 4 bases at J, with 20 bases between the two ends. This CDR3 contains 17 residues. In nucleotides, the CDR3 is TGTGCCAGCAGTTTAAAGGGTGGGGCGAGTAGGTCCTATGGCTACACCTTC. Its protein product is CASSLKGGASRSYGYTF.

This rearrangement joins TRBV18 to TRBJ1-3; TRBD1 aligns across 8 bases. This CDR3 is 14 amino acids long. Germline values: CDR1 KGHSH, CDR2 LQKENI. After removal of 5 bases from V and 3 bases from J, the junction contained 3 bases not matched to a gene. DNA for the CDR3: TGTGCCAGCTCATCCAGGGGGCTTGGAAACACCATATATTTT. Its translation: CASSSRGLGNTIYF.

The chain uses TRBV11-2 and TRBJ2-2; 12 positions match TRBD1. Per the germline V gene, CDR1 is SGHAT and CDR2 is FQNNGV. Trimming at V came to 5 bases and at J to 4 bases, leaving 5 bases not matched to a gene. The CDR3 length is 16 residues. The CDR3 protein is CASSQGTGGVTGELFF. In nucleotides, the CDR3 is TGTGCCAGCAGCCAGGGGACAGGGGGCGTCACCGGGGAGCTGTTTTTT.

The gene calls are TRBV6-1 and TRBJ2-1; the match to TRBD2 covers 12 bases. CDR3 size: 17 residues. V was pared by 2 bases and J by 4 bases, with 6 bases of the junction left unmatched. Germline V lookup: CDR1 MNHNS, CDR2 SASEGT. The CDR3 DNA reads as TGTGCCAGCAGTGAATTCGTACTAGCGGGAGGTTACAATGAGCAGTTCTTC. This codes for CASSEFVLAGGYNEQFF.

This clone has just a few counts. This chain uses TRBV5-1 with TRBJ1-4; D remains unclear. The germline gives CDR1 SGHRS, CDR2 YFSETQ. This CDR3 contains 13 residues. Trimming removed 2 bases from V and 5 bases from J, with 7 bases in between. The CDR3 sequence is CASSFTRNEKLFF. The CDR3 DNA reads as TGCGCCAGCAGCTTTACCCGGAATGAAAAACTGTTTTTT.

This clone was counted a single time. J is TRBJ2-5 and V is TRBV7-9, with 12 bases matching TRBD2. The tail of the sequence fits TRBJ2-7 better, so the J call may be wrong. Germline assignment: CDR1 SEHNR and CDR2 FQNEAQ (reference sequence). CDR3 length: 18 residues. The CDR3 DNA reads TGTGCCAGCAGCCCCAGGACTAGCGGGAATAGGAGCTCCTACGAGCAGTACTTC. This gives the protein CASSPRTSGNRSSYEQYF.

To note about this clone: Other DNA sequences in this sample translate to the same CDR3. The rearrangement links TRBV7-2 to TRBJ1-2; weak D call: TRBD1 (6 bases). V dropped 6 bases and J dropped 4 bases, with 12 bases sitting between them. This CDR3 spans 13 amino acids. Germline V gives CDR1 SGHTA, CDR2 FQGNSA. The chain's CDR3 is CASSSGQPYGYTF. As DNA, the CDR3 is TGTGCCAGCAGTTCTGGACAGCCCTATGGCTACACCTTC.

Only a few counts were recorded for this clone. V and J are TRBV6-5 and TRBJ2-1; no clear D gene. The CDR3 extends over 14 amino acids. Trimming removed 5 bases at V and 7 bases at J, with 15 bases between. The V gene's germline CDR1 is MNHEY and CDR2 SVGAGI. CDR3 residues: CASSTKIVRNEQFF. Written as DNA, the CDR3 is TGTGCCAGCAGTACCAAAATAGTGCGGAATGAGCAGTTCTTC.

The genes are TRBV5-1 and TRBJ1-2, with 8 nucleotides matching TRBD1. The CDR3 is 15 amino acids. Germline CDR1 is SGHRS and CDR2 is YFSETQ. The V segment lost 4 bases and the J segment 4 bases; nucleotides outside the gene matches: 9. Here the CDR3 reads CASSPRLDRAYGYTF. The CDR3 DNA sequence: TGCGCCAGCAGCCCGAGGTTGGACAGGGCCTATGGCTACACCTTC. Full variable domain (outside the CDR3, taken from reference TRBV5-1 and TRBJ1-2): KAGVTQTPRYLIKTRGQQVTLSCSPISGHRSVSWYQQTPGQGLQFLFEYFSETQRNKGNFPGRFSGRQFSNSRSEMNVSTLELGDSALYLCASSPRLDRAYGYTFGSGTRLTVV.

This sequence joins TRBV9 and TRBJ2-5; perhaps TRBD2 as D (6 bases). Looked up from germline, CDR1 is SGDLS and CDR2 is YYNGEE. Trimming cost V 2 bases and J 4 bases, with 9 bases left between them. The CDR3 totals 13 residues. This chain's CDR3 is CASSVLGGETQYF. As DNA, the CDR3 is TGTGCCAGCAGCGTGTTGGGGGGAGAGACCCAGTACTTC.

The rearrangement links TRBV27 to TRBJ2-5; 7 bases map to TRBD1. CDR1 is MNHEY and CDR2 is SMNVEV in the germline V gene (reference sequence). V lost 8 bases to trimming and J lost 4 bases; unmatched junction nucleotides: 1. This CDR3 contains 11 residues. CDR3 nucleotides: TGTGCCAGCTGGACAGGAGAGACCCAGTACTTC. The encoded protein is CASWTGETQYF.

The chain links TRBV20-1 to TRBJ2-3; no clear D. The V gene lost 2 bases and the J gene lost 6 bases, with 6 bases spanning the gap. CDR1 DFQATT and CDR2 SNEGSKA come from the germline V gene (reference sequence). The CDR3 contains 11 residues. CDR3 coding DNA: TGCAGTGCTAGAAAGCTTGATACGCAGTATTTT. Translation gives CSARKLDTQYF.

The J gene is TRBJ1-1, the V gene TRBV27; TRBD1 agrees at 7 bases. This CDR3 has 15 residues. V dropped 8 bases and J dropped 1; count of bases not matched to a gene: 10. Germline assignment: CDR1 MNHEY and CDR2 SMNVEV (reference sequence). In DNA form, the CDR3 reads TGTGCCAGCCGGAGAGGAAACAGGGGGAACACTGAAGCTTTCTTT. Translated: CASRRGNRGNTEAFF.

The chain recombines TRBV10-3 with TRBJ2-7, with no clear D. V was shortened by 5 bases and J by 0 bases, with 17 bases between the two germline ends. The germline V gene has CDR1 ENHRY and CDR2 SYGVKD. CDR3 size: 16 residues. The chain's CDR3 is CAISKPRQADSYEQYF. The DNA for the CDR3 is TGTGCCATCAGTAAACCAAGGCAGGCCGACTCCTACGAGCAGTACTTC.

The V and J genes are TRBV9 and TRBJ2-7; TRBD1 matches at 9 bases. CDR1 is SGDLS, CDR2 YYNGEE, per germline. Trimming at V came to 4 bases and at J to 3 bases, leaving 8 bases not matched to a gene. The CDR3 runs to 15 residues. CDR3 nucleotide sequence: TGTGCCAGCAGCTCCCGGACAGGGGCTGACTACGAGCAGTACTTC. This gives the protein CASSSRTGADYEQYF.

In its sample, this clone was seen once. V is TRBV29-1 and J is TRBJ2-2; 7 bases align to TRBD1. The germline V gene has CDR1 SQVTM and CDR2 ANQGSEA. V shed 5 bases, J shed 4 bases, and the junction held 16 bases outside the gene matches. This CDR3 has 17 residues. In DNA, the CDR3 is TGCAGCGTTCTGCGTCGGAACAGGGGCACGAGCACCGGGGAGCTGTTTTTT. Translated, it gives CSVLRRNRGTSTGELFF.

This rearrangement joins TRBV14 to TRBJ2-2; possible D gene TRBD1, 6 bases. CDR3 length equals 13 residues. V was shortened by 6 bases and J by 5 bases, with 10 bases between the two germline ends. Germline CDR1 and CDR2: SGHDN and FVKESK. The chain's CDR3 is CASRKGGTGELFF. The CDR3 nucleotides are TGTGCCAGCAGAAAAGGGGGTACCGGGGAGCTGTTTTTT.

The chain employs TRBV21-1 and TRBJ2-1; the DNA was not used to check the table's D call, TRBD2. TRBV21-1 is a pseudogene segment. The CDR3 length is 20 residues. The CDR3 loop is CASRPKRGNSTSGGNNEQFF. For the CDR3, the DNA is TGTGCCAGCAGACCAAAGAGGGGGAATTCGACTAGCGGGGGAAACAATGAGCAGTTCTTC.

J is TRBJ2-7 and V is TRBV5-1; 8 bases agree with TRBD2. J was trimmed by 0 bases and V by 4 bases; bases with no gene match: 3. CDR3 length: 14 residues. Germline V lookup: CDR1 SGHRS, CDR2 YFSETQ. The CDR3 sequence: CASSILAASYEQYF. The CDR3 nucleotides read TGCGCCAGCAGCATACTAGCGGCCTCCTACGAGCAGTACTTC. Full variable domain (outside the CDR3, taken from reference TRBV5-1 and TRBJ2-7): KAGVTQTPRYLIKTRGQQVTLSCSPISGHRSVSWYQQTPGQGLQFLFEYFSETQRNKGNFPGRFSGRQFSNSRSEMNVSTLELGDSALYLCASSILAASYEQYFGPGTRLTVT.

The chain combines TRBV19 with TRBJ1-2, with a possible D match to TRBD1 (6 bases). CDR3 length: 15 amino acids. Germline CDR1 LNHDA, CDR2 SQIVND (reference sequence). With 3 bases removed from V and 1 base from J, the gap between germline ends came to 12 bases. CDR3 nucleotide sequence: TGTGCCAGTAGTATCAGGGGACCTTTTAACTATGGCTACACCTTC. Its protein is CASSIRGPFNYGYTF.

The V call is TRBV7-6, the J call TRBJ1-3, with D perhaps matching TRBD1 (5 bases). The germline V gene has CDR1 SGHVS and CDR2 FNYEAQ. The CDR3 is made up of 15 amino acids. The V gene lost 1 base and the J gene lost 0 bases, with 7 bases spanning the gap. The CDR3 region is CASSLGQGSGNTIYF. Here the CDR3 DNA reads TGTGCCAGCAGCTTAGGTCAGGGCTCTGGAAACACCATATATTTT.

The rearrangement uses TRBV5-1 and TRBJ2-7, with TRBD2 matching 7 bases. The ends lost 4 bases at V and 6 bases at J; junction bases unmatched: 13. This CDR3 comprises 15 residues. Germline loops: CDR1 SGHRS, CDR2 YFSETQ. The CDR3 loop reads CASSPNSGGSVEQYF. As DNA, the CDR3 is TGCGCCAGCAGCCCAAACTCGGGCGGGAGTGTCGAGCAGTACTTC.

The chain joins TRBV19 to TRBJ2-2; possibly TRBD1 for D (6 bases). The CDR3 is made up of 20 amino acids. CDR1 is LNHDA, CDR2 SQIVND, per germline (reference sequence). V dropped 5 bases and J dropped 2 bases, with 27 bases sitting between them. CDR3 sequence: CASSSRIGQFQLPNTGELFF. CDR3 sequence (DNA): TGTGCCAGTAGTTCCAGGATCGGACAGTTTCAATTACCAAACACCGGGGAGCTGTTTTTT. The full variable domain, rest sourced from reference TRBV19 and TRBJ2-2, is DGGITQSPKYLFRKEGQNVTLSCEQNLNHDAMYWYRQDPGQGLRLIYYSQIVNDFQKGDIAEGYSVSREKKESFPLTVTSAQKNPTAFYLCASSSRIGQFQLPNTGELFFGEGSRLTVL.

This chain uses TRBV2 with TRBJ2-5; TRBD1 is a possible D gene (6 bases). The CDR3 is made up of 15 amino acids. Germline-derived CDR1 and CDR2 are SNHLY and FYNNEI. With 6 bases removed from V and 1 base from J, the gap between germline ends came to 15 bases. Here the CDR3 DNA reads TGTGCCAGCAGGTCCACAGGGTTCGGCCAAGAGACCCAGTACTTC. This encodes CASRSTGFGQETQYF.

V usage is TRBV19 and J usage is TRBJ2-7; 11 bases agree with TRBD2. J lost 6 bases, V lost 7 bases, and 11 bases had no gene match. CDR3 length: 15 amino acids. Per the germline V gene, CDR1 is LNHDA and CDR2 is SQIVND (reference sequence). The CDR3 loop reads CASTTLTSGECEQYF. CDR3 nucleotides: TGTGCCAGTACCACCCTGACTAGCGGGGAATGCGAGCAGTACTTC. Variable domain in full (rest from reference TRBV19 and TRBJ2-7): DGGITQSPKYLFRKEGQNVTLSCEQNLNHDAMYWYRQDPGQGLRLIYYSQIVNDFQKGDIAEGYSVSREKKESFPLTVTSAQKNPTAFYLCASTTLTSGECEQYFGPGTRLTVT.